This TCR beta chain was identified in a study of T cell repertoires in cytomegalovirus infection. Germline CDR1 is MDHEN and CDR2 is SYDVKM. Trimming left V 5 bases short and J 4 bases short, with 14 bases between. CDR3 length: 14 amino acids. This clonotype came up many times. A single record per CDR3 protein comes from TCRdb applying MiXCR to the reads. The data contain 300,000 to 400,000 distinct CDR3 sequences, less than 20% of them seen just once; the ten biggest clones take up roughly 8.7%. The chain joins TRBV28 to TRBJ1-1; maybe TRBD1 (6 bases). The TCR comes from a human donor in good health (CMV status not recorded). Some clones in this sample may be carry-over from other donors' samples. The sample taken for sequencing was PBMCs. The chain's CDR3 is CASSPGGQFTEAFF. The CDR3 DNA reads TGTGCCAGCAGTCCCGGTGGACAGTTCACTGAAGCTTTCTTT.